This TCR beta chain was identified in a study of CXCR3-negative and CXCR3-positive naive CD8 T cells. Study findings and constraints: Sequencing showed both naive subsets with comparably high diversity, and memory CD8+ cells much lower.

cDNA libraries for TRB were generated by 5' RACE incorporating UMI labels. TCRdb re-called the 5' RACE reads and gives one entry per CDR3 protein, without DNA. This sample's table has roughly 71,000 distinct CDR3 sequences. The CDR3 spans 14 residues. Germline V CDR1 and CDR2: SQVTM, ANQGSEA. As to this clonotype: Its antigen is unidentified.

The source is a human donor in good health. Some clones in this sample may be carry-over from other donors' samples. The sequencing sample was made of naive CXCR3- CD8+ T cells from blood. The subset was: CD45RO-CCR7+CD27+CD95- naive CD8+ T cells lacking CXCR3 (TNR3-). The chain recombines TRBV29-1 with TRBJ2-3; TCRdb proposes TRBD1, but this gene call is untestable without DNA. The CDR3 protein is CSVDWDSYTDTQYF.